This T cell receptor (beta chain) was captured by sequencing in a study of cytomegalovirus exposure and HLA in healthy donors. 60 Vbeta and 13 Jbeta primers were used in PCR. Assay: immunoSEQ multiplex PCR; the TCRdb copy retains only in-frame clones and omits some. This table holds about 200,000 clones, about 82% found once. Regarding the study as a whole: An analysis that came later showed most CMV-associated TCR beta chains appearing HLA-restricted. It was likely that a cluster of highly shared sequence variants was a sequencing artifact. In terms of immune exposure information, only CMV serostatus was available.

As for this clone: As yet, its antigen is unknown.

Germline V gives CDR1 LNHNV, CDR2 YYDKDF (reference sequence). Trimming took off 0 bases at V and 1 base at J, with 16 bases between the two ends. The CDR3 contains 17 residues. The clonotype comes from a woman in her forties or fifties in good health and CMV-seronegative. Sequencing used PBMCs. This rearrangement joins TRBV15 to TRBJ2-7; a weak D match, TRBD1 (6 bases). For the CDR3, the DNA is TGTGCCACCAGCAGAGATGAGGTTGACAGGATTTCCTACGAGCAGTACTTC. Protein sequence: CATSRDEVDRISYEQYF.